One and the same sample provided the 29 T cell receptor beta chains below, sequenced in a study of beta chain features in type 1 diabetes. Of the isolated RNA, all was reverse transcribed, and so the sequenced material was expressed TCRB transcripts. Assay: immunoSEQ multiplex PCR; the TCRdb copy retains only in-frame clones and omits some. The table includes under 950,000 clones, roughly a sixth detected once. Sequenced: naive CD4+ T cells from blood. These TCRs come from a woman aged 18 to 35 in good health.

In its sample, this clone was seen a few times. The V call is TRBV9, the J call TRBJ2-1, with TRBD1 matching 7 bases. The J segment lost 0 bases and the V segment lost 0 bases, leaving 3 bases of the junction unmatched. Germline V gene sequence: CDR1 SGDLS, CDR2 YYNGEE. The CDR3 is made up of 16 amino acids. The CDR3 is CASSVGGQSSYNEQFF. The DNA of the CDR3 is TGTGCCAGCAGCGTAGGGGGACAGAGCTCCTACAATGAGCAGTTCTTC.

Note on this clone: This sample also contains other DNA sequences that code for the same CDR3. This chain links TRBV19 with TRBJ2-5; D gene ambiguous. There are 13 residues in the CDR3. Germline V gene sequence: CDR1 LNHDA, CDR2 SQIVND (reference sequence). V shed 3 bases and J shed 1 base, with 6 bases lying between them. As DNA, the CDR3 is TGTGCCAGTAGTATGTCCCTCCAAGAGACCCAGTACTTC. Translating gives CASSMSLQETQYF.

This clone was counted only a few times. This rearrangement joins TRBV10-3 to TRBJ1-2; D gene ambiguous. The CDR3 has 12 residues. The V and J ends lost 7 bases and 8 bases respectively, with 14 bases between them. Germline V gene data show CDR1 as ENHRY and CDR2 as SYGVKD. CDR3 DNA sequence: TGTGCCATCAACGGGAACTTAAGGGGCTACACCTTC. The encoded protein is CAINGNLRGYTF.

In this sample, this clone turned up a few times. This chain joins TRBV28 and TRBJ1-5; possible D gene TRBD1, 6 bases. Germline lookup yields CDR1 MDHEN and CDR2 SYDVKM. The CDR3 is 14 residues long. Trimming took 11 bases from V and 6 from J, leaving 20 bases between them. The CDR3 protein is CAASRGGGSQPQHF. In nucleotides, the CDR3 is TGTGCCGCATCTCGTGGGGGCGGTAGTCAGCCCCAGCATTTT.

This rearrangement joins TRBV4-1 to TRBJ1-2; TRBD1 might be the D (5 bases). Germline V lookup: CDR1 MGHRA, CDR2 YSYEKL. V was shortened by 4 bases and J by 4 bases, with 10 bases between the two germline ends. CDR3 size: 13 residues. CDR3 amino acids: CASSPTVFYGYTF. Here the CDR3 DNA reads TGCGCCAGCAGCCCGACAGTTTTCTATGGCTACACCTTC.

The V gene is TRBV4-3, the J gene TRBJ1-4; D gene uncertain. The germline V gene has CDR1 LGHNA and CDR2 YSLEER. Trimming removed 1 base at V and 8 bases at J, with 14 bases between. CDR3 length: 15 amino acids. CDR3 in amino acids: CASSQVSGTNEKLFF. In nucleotides, the CDR3 is TGCGCCAGCAGCCAAGTTTCAGGAACAAACGAAAAACTGTTTTTT.

This chain uses TRBV4-1 with TRBJ1-1; D uncertain. Germline V CDR1 and CDR2: MGHRA, YSYEKL. This CDR3 contains 14 residues. Trimming removed 1 base from V and 1 base from J, with 7 bases in between. The CDR3 DNA reads TGCGCCAGCAGCCAAGCCTGGGGGAACACTGAAGCTTTCTTT. Residues: CASSQAWGNTEAFF.

This clone was detected only a few times. The chain has TRBV4-3 and TRBJ2-1, with D unresolved. V was clipped by 0 bases and J by 5 bases, with 14 bases between them. The CDR3 loop spans 16 amino acids. In germline, CDR1 is LGHNA, CDR2 YSLEER. CDR3 coding DNA: TGCGCCAGCAGCCAAGATTTTGGCCCAAGAAACAATGAGCAGTTCTTC. Its translation: CASSQDFGPRNNEQFF.

This chain links TRBV28 with TRBJ2-4; D is uncertain. The ends were cut back, 3 bases at V and 0 bases at J, with 18 bases in the middle. The CDR3 contains 18 residues. CDR1 is MDHEN, CDR2 SYDVKM, per germline. The CDR3 loop is CASSFTISDVVAKNIQYF. DNA for the CDR3: TGTGCCAGCAGTTTTACTATCTCCGACGTGGTAGCCAAAAACATTCAGTACTTC. Full variable domain (rest looked up from reference TRBV28 and TRBJ2-4): DVKVTQSSRYLVKRTGEKVFLECVQDMDHENMFWYRQDPGLGLRLIYFSYDVKMKEKGDIPEGYSVSREKKERFSLILESASTNQTSMYLCASSFTISDVVAKNIQYFGAGTRLSVL.

This clone was picked up a small number of times. The chain is built from TRBV18 and TRBJ1-5, with no clear D. V lost 3 bases and J 6 bases, leaving 9 bases between the germline ends. CDR1 and CDR2 (germline): KGHSH, LQKENI. The CDR3 runs to 13 residues. CDR3 protein: CASSPGRGQPQHF. DNA of the CDR3: TGTGCCAGCTCACCTGGTCGCGGTCAGCCCCAGCATTTT.

The chain's CDR3 is CASSSAGTPNTGELFF. The CDR3 DNA reads TGTGCCAGCAGCTCCGCGGGGACGCCGAACACCGGGGAGCTGTTTTTT. The chain joins TRBV7-2 to TRBJ2-2; a weak D match, TRBD2 (6 bases). The germline V gene has CDR1 SGHTA and CDR2 FQGNSA. V lost 4 bases, J lost 0 bases, and 12 bases lay in between. The CDR3 has 16 amino acids.

The genes are TRBV21-1 and TRBJ2-7; TRBD1, the table's D call, lacks a check against the DNA. TRBV21-1 is assigned pseudogene status. The CDR3 contains 16 residues. For the CDR3, the DNA is TGTGCCAGCAGCGACCTACAGATTTTTGTATCCTACGAGCAGTACTTC. It yields the protein CASSDLQIFVSYEQYF.

This sequence joins TRBV5-6 and TRBJ2-7; D unclear. V lost 4 bases, J lost 5 bases, and 7 bases lay in between. Germline V lookup: CDR1 SGHDT, CDR2 YYEEEE. CDR3 size: 11 residues. CDR3 sequence reads: CASSTDHEQYF. The CDR3 DNA reads as TGTGCCAGCAGCACCGATCACGAGCAGTACTTC.

This clone was observed a few times. The V call is TRBV4-3, the J call TRBJ1-4; D might be TRBD1 (5 bases). V was trimmed by 3 bases and J by 5 bases, leaving 16 bases between them. From germline, CDR1 is LGHNA and CDR2 YSLEER. The CDR3 loop spans 16 amino acids. The DNA of the CDR3 is TGCGCCAGCAGCCACACTGCCGGGACTATAAATGAAAAACTGTTTTTT. Its protein product is CASSHTAGTINEKLFF.

The CDR3 loop is CASSLVSLQETQYF. For the CDR3, the DNA is TGTGCCAGCAGCTTAGTTAGTCTCCAAGAGACCCAGTACTTC. This chain links TRBV11-2 with TRBJ2-5; D gene ambiguous. V lost 1 base to trimming and J lost 1 base, with 7 bases between them. Germline V CDR1 and CDR2: SGHAT, FQNNGV. The CDR3 length is 14 residues.

This clone has a handful of counts. The rearrangement uses TRBV7-9 and TRBJ2-7; D could derive from TRBD1 or TRBD2 (5 bases each). Trimming stripped 4 bases from V and 1 base from J, with 11 bases between. This CDR3 has 14 amino acids. The germline CDR1 and CDR2 sequences are SEHNR and FQNEAQ (reference sequence). CDR3 protein: CASSSRGLSYEQYF. The CDR3 DNA reads TGTGCCAGCAGCTCCCGGGGCCTATCCTACGAGCAGTACTTC.

This clone was detected only a few times. The V and J genes are TRBV29-1 and TRBJ2-3; D is perhaps TRBD1 (6 bases). CDR1 is SQVTM, CDR2 ANQGSEA, per germline. The CDR3 is made up of 14 amino acids. V lost 6 bases and J 2 bases, leaving 15 bases between the germline ends. The CDR3 nucleotides are TGCAGCGTCCCGCCGTGGGGGCTCACAGATACGCAGTATTTT. As protein: CSVPPWGLTDTQYF.

This clone was recorded a few times. Other DNA sequences in this sample translate to the same CDR3. This rearrangement joins TRBV7-9 to TRBJ2-7; weak D call: TRBD1 (6 bases). The CDR3 runs to 13 residues. The V gene's germline CDR1 is SEHNR and CDR2 FQNEAQ (reference sequence). V lost 1 base to trimming and J lost 4 bases, with 8 bases between them. The CDR3 is CASSLGGQYEQYF. CDR3 DNA sequence: TGTGCCAGCAGCTTAGGGGGACAATACGAGCAGTACTTC.

This clone was picked up a small number of times. The V and J genes are TRBV7-3 and TRBJ2-2, with D possibly called TRBD1 or TRBD2 (7 bases each). V lost 4 bases to trimming and J lost 6 bases, with 12 bases between them. Germline CDR1 is SGHTA and CDR2 is FQGTGA. The CDR3 runs to 14 residues. In DNA form, the CDR3 reads TGTGCCAGCAGCTCCCAGGGGGGGGCCGGGGAGCTGTTTTTT. Protein sequence: CASSSQGGAGELFF. The full variable domain, in which reference TRBV7-3 and TRBJ2-2 provide the parts outside the CDR3, is GAGVSQTPSNKVTEKGKYVELRCDPISGHTALYWYRQSLGQGPEFLIYFQGTGAADDSGLPNDRFFAVRPEGSVSTLKIQRTERGDSAVYLCASSSQGGAGELFFGEGSRLTVL.

This sequence joins TRBV18 and TRBJ1-1; D unresolved. Trimming took off 2 bases at V and 2 bases at J, with 9 bases between the two ends. CDR3 size: 14 residues. Germline V gene sequence: CDR1 KGHSH, CDR2 LQKENI. The DNA for the CDR3 is TGTGCCAGCTCACCAGAGACGGTTAACACTGAAGCTTTCTTT. The encoded protein is CASSPETVNTEAFF.

Note on this clone: Other DNA sequences in the same sample also yield this CDR3. V is TRBV25-1 and J is TRBJ2-2; D ambiguous. Germline V CDR1 and CDR2: MGHDK, SYGVNS. The CDR3 extends over 12 amino acids. V was cut by 8 bases and J by 6 bases, with 10 bases left in between. The CDR3 reads CASGRGAGELFF. The CDR3 region has the DNA TGTGCCAGCGGCCGAGGTGCCGGGGAGCTGTTTTTT.

The sample holds a few counts of this clone. The identical CDR3 is also encoded by other nucleotide sequences in the sample. The chain carries TRBV9 and TRBJ2-2; D is undetermined. The CDR3 length is 14 residues. The germline CDR1 and CDR2 sequences are SGDLS and YYNGEE. With 0 bases removed from V and 0 bases from J, the gap between germline ends came to 3 bases. CDR3 bases: TGTGCCAGCAGCGTAGTACCGAACACCGGGGAGCTGTTTTTT. It translates to CASSVVPNTGELFF. Looking up the rest from reference TRBV9 and TRBJ2-2 gives the full variable domain: DSGVTQTPKHLITATGQRVTLRCSPRSGDLSVYWYQQSLDQGLQFLIQYYNGEERAKGNILERFSAQQFPDLHSELNLSSLELGDSALYFCASSVVPNTGELFFGEGSRLTVL.

A word on this clone: The junction departs from germline at one end; a sequencing error may be responsible. The chain is built from TRBV6-5 and TRBJ2-1; D is possibly TRBD2 (6 bases). The CDR3 is 14 residues long. CDR1 MNHEY and CDR2 SVGAGI come from the germline V gene. In DNA form, the CDR3 reads TGTGCCATCAGTGCGGGAATCCAATACAATGAGCAGTTCTTC. Translated, it gives CAISAGIQYNEQFF.

This clone was observed a few times. The gene calls are TRBV29-1 and TRBJ2-7; tentative D call: TRBD2 (6 bases). The CDR3 sequence is 14 residues long. Trimming shortened V by 5 bases and J by 3 bases, and 17 bases separated the two germline ends. The V gene's germline CDR1 is SQVTM and CDR2 ANQGSEA. CDR3 DNA: TGCAGCGTTCGGGGGTTAGAACGTAGCTACGAGCAGTACTTC. It yields the protein CSVRGLERSYEQYF.

This clone was detected a few times. The V gene is TRBV28, the J gene TRBJ1-4; no definite D call. In germline, CDR1 is MDHEN, CDR2 SYDVKM. The CDR3 runs 14 residues. With 1 base removed from V and 2 bases from J, the gap between germline ends came to 5 bases. DNA for the CDR3: TGTGCCAGCAGTTTATATGCCACTAATGAAAAACTGTTTTTT. It encodes CASSLYATNEKLFF.

This clone was seen only a few times. V is TRBV11-2 and J is TRBJ2-2; D not resolved. Germline CDR1 and CDR2: SGHAT and FQNNGV. The CDR3 runs to 13 residues. The V gene lost 1 base and the J gene lost 7 bases, with 7 bases spanning the gap. CDR3 bases: TGTGCCAGCAGCTTAGTGCTCGTCGGGGAGCTGTTTTTT. It is translated as CASSLVLVGELFF.

This clone has a single count. The chain has TRBV28 and TRBJ1-2; 7 bases agree with TRBD1. CDR3 length equals 16 residues. V was clipped by 3 bases and J by 4 bases; unmatched bases: 11. Germline V gene lookup returns CDR1 MDHEN and CDR2 SYDVKM. Here the CDR3 DNA reads TGTGCCAGCAGTTTCGCCGTACAGGGGTTGTTCTATGGCTACACCTTC. Translating it yields CASSFAVQGLFYGYTF.

This clone was seen only a few times. This sequence joins TRBV19 and TRBJ2-5; a weak D match, TRBD1 (6 bases). V lost 4 bases and J 2 bases, leaving 11 bases between the germline ends. Per germline, CDR1 LNHDA and CDR2 SQIVND (reference sequence). CDR3 length: 14 residues. CDR3: CASSNWGQQETQYF. CDR3 bases: TGTGCCAGTAGTAACTGGGGGCAACAAGAGACCCAGTACTTC.

Written as DNA, the CDR3 is TGTGCCACCACAGGGGGTAGTAACTATGGCTACACCTTC. This sequence encodes CATTGGSNYGYTF. This chain joins TRBV28 and TRBJ1-2, with 8 nucleotides matching TRBD1. There are 13 residues in the CDR3. Germline values: CDR1 MDHEN, CDR2 SYDVKM. J gave up 1 base and V 10 bases, and 5 bases lay outside the gene matches.